The source of this T cell receptor beta chain is a study of OX40 agonist ivuxolimab in advanced cancers. About the study: Ivuxolimab was administered intravenously to patients at 0.01 to 10 mg/kg every 2 weeks. Eligibility rules accepted prior anti-PD-1, anti-PD-L1 or anti-CTLA-4 therapy, and approximately 40% had some. Partial responses were achieved by three patients: one hepatocellular carcinoma, two cutaneous melanoma.

V was clipped by 3 bases and J by 0 bases, with 6 bases between them. This CDR3 is built from 15 residues. Germline V gene data show CDR1 as SGHTA and CDR2 as FQGNSA. Assay: immunoSEQ multiplex PCR; the TCRdb copy retains only in-frame clones and omits some. The sample gives approximately 50,000 clones, 65% to 85% of which show up once; around an eighth is in the top ten. This sequence was found in an adult with an advanced solid tumor such as melanoma, head and neck, liver or kidney cancer. J is TRBJ2-6 and V is TRBV7-2; D gene uncertain. Sequenced material: CD4+ or CD8+ T cells sorted from blood, taken in a trial of the OX40 agonist ivuxolimab. CDR3 amino acids: CASSFQSSGANVLTF. Here the CDR3 DNA reads TGTGCCAGCAGCTTCCAGAGCTCTGGGGCCAACGTCCTGACTTTC.